The 24 T cell receptor beta chains reported below all come from one sample, sequenced in a study of cytomegalovirus exposure and HLA in healthy donors. Both 60 Vbeta primers and 13 Jbeta primers went into the PCR. Libraries were prepared by immunoSEQ multiplex PCR; TCRdb keeps only in-frame clonotypes and omits some of them. The table records approximately 79,000 clones, over 65% of them present only once. The sequencing sample was made of PBMCs. Receptors originate from a man between 35 and 55 years old in good health and CMV-seropositive.

In nucleotides, the CDR3 is TGTGCCAGCACCCCCGCAGGTACCTTGAACACTGAAGCTTTCTTT. This codes for CASTPAGTLNTEAFF. The chain has TRBV28 and TRBJ1-1; D not certain. V was shortened by 7 bases and J by 0 bases, with 15 bases between the two germline ends. The CDR3 sequence is 15 residues long. Germline-derived CDR1 and CDR2 are MDHEN and SYDVKM.

This clone was counted between two and nine times. The chain links TRBV2 to TRBJ1-5; possible D gene TRBD1, 5 bases. Trimming removed 7 bases at V and 3 bases at J, with 10 bases between. Germline CDR1 SNHLY, CDR2 FYNNEI. The CDR3 has 13 amino acids. The CDR3 here is CASTGDYNQPQHF. For the CDR3, the DNA is TGTGCCAGCACGGGGGACTACAATCAGCCCCAGCATTTT.

This rearrangement joins TRBV10-3 to TRBJ2-1; a weak D match, TRBD1 (6 bases). The germline gives CDR1 ENHRY, CDR2 SYGVKD. The CDR3 contains 12 residues. Trimming removed 2 bases from V and 10 bases from J, with 9 bases in between. This CDR3 is CAISEPGAEQFF. For the CDR3, the DNA is TGTGCCATCAGTGAGCCAGGGGCGGAGCAGTTCTTC.

CDR3 DNA: TGCAGCGTTACAACAGGGTTCAGGGAGACCCAGTACTTC. It specifies CSVTTGFRETQYF. This chain links TRBV29-1 with TRBJ2-5, with a tentative D call TRBD1 (6 bases). This CDR3 region has 13 residues. CDR1 and CDR2 from the germline V gene are SQVTM and ANQGSEA. The germline V and J ends were trimmed by 5 bases and 5 bases, with 15 bases remaining between them.

The gene calls are TRBV11-2 and TRBJ2-5, with D tentatively TRBD1 (6 bases). The CDR3 is made up of 15 amino acids. V was shortened by 4 bases and J by 5 bases, with 17 bases between the two germline ends. The germline gives CDR1 SGHAT, CDR2 FQNNGV. In DNA form, the CDR3 reads TGTGCCAGCAGCTCCCGCCAGGGGCTTGGGGAGACCCAGTACTTC. Protein sequence: CASSSRQGLGETQYF. Using reference TRBV11-2 and TRBJ2-5 for the parts outside the CDR3, the full variable domain is EAGVAQSPRYKIIEKRQSVAFWCNPISGHATLYWYQQILGQGPKLLIQFQNNGVVDDSQLPKDRFSAERLKGVDSTLKIQPAKLEDSAVYLCASSSRQGLGETQYFGPGTRLLVL.

The V call is TRBV2, the J call TRBJ2-1, with 10 positions matching TRBD1. This CDR3 is 14 amino acids long. In germline, CDR1 is SNHLY, CDR2 FYNNEI. The V segment lost 5 bases and the J segment 8 bases; nucleotides outside the gene matches: 6. The CDR3 is CASSWDRGDDEQFF. CDR3 nucleotides: TGTGCCAGCAGTTGGGACAGGGGAGACGATGAGCAGTTCTTC.

The chain employs TRBV6-1 and TRBJ2-1, with D perhaps TRBD2 (5 bases). Trimming removed 0 bases from V and 5 bases from J, with 20 bases in between. The CDR3 sequence is 18 residues long. Germline-derived CDR1 and CDR2 are MNHNS and SASEGT. CDR3 DNA: TGTGCCAGCAGTGAAGCGCTCTTCTCGGCTAGCAGCCACAATGAGCAGTTCTTC. This translates into CASSEALFSASSHNEQFF.

This chain uses TRBV11-3 with TRBJ2-5; 10 nucleotides agree with TRBD2. The CDR3 is made up of 16 amino acids. V trimming: 2 bases; J trimming: 5 bases; junction bases outside the gene matches: 8. Germline assignment: CDR1 SGHNT and CDR2 YENEEA. CDR3 residues: CASSLRASGSVETQYF. The CDR3 DNA reads TGTGCCAGCAGCTTACGTGCTAGCGGGAGTGTTGAGACCCAGTACTTC.

This rearrangement joins TRBV13 to TRBJ2-1; 7 nucleotides agree with TRBD2. Germline-derived CDR1 and CDR2 are PRHDT and FYEKMQ (reference sequence). With 0 bases clipped from V and 3 bases from J, the junction kept 2 bases outside the gene matches. The CDR3 is made up of 15 amino acids. The CDR3 bases are TGTGCCAGCAGCTTAGGGGCGGGGGACTACAATGAGCAGTTCTTC. This encodes CASSLGAGDYNEQFF.

The chain uses TRBV28 and TRBJ2-2; 9 bases are shared with TRBD2. The V gene end was trimmed by 3 bases and the J gene end by 5 bases; junction bases not matched to a gene: 1. The CDR3 runs to 14 residues. The germline V gene has CDR1 MDHEN and CDR2 SYDVKM. Here the CDR3 DNA reads TGTGCCAGCAGTTTGCGGGGGGGGACCGGGGAGCTGTTTTTT. Its protein product is CASSLRGGTGELFF.

This clone has a single count. In DNA form, the CDR3 reads TGTGCCAGCAGTTTCGTAGATGCCAACACTGAAGCTTTCTTT. This sequence encodes CASSFVDANTEAFF. V gene TRBV9 combines with J gene TRBJ1-1; D remains unclear. This CDR3 has 14 residues. Per the germline V gene, CDR1 is SGDLS and CDR2 is YYNGEE. V was pared by 5 bases and J by 2 bases, with 13 bases between.

This clone was detected only once. The J gene is TRBJ2-5, the V gene TRBV4-2, with 7 bases fitting TRBD1. V was clipped by 4 bases and J by 3 bases; unmatched bases: 2. Germline CDR1 reads LGHNA; CDR2 reads YNFKEQ. This CDR3 is built from 13 residues. This chain's CDR3 is CASSPDREETQYF. The CDR3 DNA sequence: TGTGCCAGCAGCCCCGACAGGGAAGAGACCCAGTACTTC.

The chain links TRBV7-8 to TRBJ2-5; D might be TRBD1 (5 bases). The V gene's germline CDR1 is SGHVS and CDR2 FQNEAQ. The CDR3 runs to 13 residues. Trimming took 5 bases from V and 7 from J, leaving 14 bases between them. The CDR3 bases are TGTGCCAGCAGCAGGACACTCGCAGGGACCCAGTACTTC. This codes for CASSRTLAGTQYF.

The V and J genes are TRBV27 and TRBJ1-1; weak D call: TRBD1 (6 bases). The ends were cut back, 4 bases at V and 1 base at J, with 13 bases in the middle. The CDR3 spans 15 residues. Germline V gives CDR1 MNHEY, CDR2 SMNVEV (reference sequence). CDR3 nucleotide sequence: TGTGCCAGCAGTTCCTGGACAGCCCAGAACACTGAAGCTTTCTTT. Translated: CASSSWTAQNTEAFF.

Concerning this clone: Additional DNA sequences in this sample encode the identical CDR3. The chain uses TRBV6-1 and TRBJ1-6; 11 positions match TRBD1. Germline CDR1 reads MNHNS; CDR2 reads SASEGT. The CDR3 has 15 residues. Trimming cost V 5 bases and J 13 bases; bases outside gene matches: 10. The CDR3 DNA sequence: TGTGCCAGCAGTCCCCGGACAGGGGGCTTGGCCCCCCTCCACTTT. This translates into CASSPRTGGLAPLHF.

V gene TRBV19 combines with J gene TRBJ1-4; D might be TRBD1 (5 bases). This CDR3 spans 13 amino acids. Germline CDR1 is LNHDA and CDR2 is SQIVND (reference sequence). V was shortened by 9 bases and J by 5 bases, with 13 bases between the two germline ends. CDR3 DNA: TGTGCCAGCGAAACCAGGGCAAATGAAAAACTGTTTTTT. It is translated as CASETRANEKLFF.

The chain combines TRBV10-3 with TRBJ2-5; D might be TRBD2 (6 bases). V was trimmed by 2 bases and J by 1 base, leaving 8 bases between them. Looked up from germline, CDR1 is ENHRY and CDR2 is SYGVKD. The CDR3 contains 14 residues. Written as DNA, the CDR3 is TGTGCCATCAGTGAGGGAGGGTTCCAAGAGACCCAGTACTTC. This sequence encodes CAISEGGFQETQYF.

This chain joins TRBV19 and TRBJ1-5; D might be TRBD1 (5 bases). The CDR3 extends over 14 amino acids. The V and J ends lost 7 bases and 6 bases respectively, with 16 bases between them. Germline values: CDR1 LNHDA, CDR2 SQIVND (reference sequence). The CDR3 nucleotides read TGTGCCAGTATGGTTGCAGGGAGGGGTCAGCCCCAGCATTTT. This codes for CASMVAGRGQPQHF.

The chain is built from TRBV28 and TRBJ1-1; 7 nucleotides agree with TRBD1. Germline V gene sequence: CDR1 MDHEN, CDR2 SYDVKM. There are 13 residues in the CDR3. J lost 2 bases, V lost 8 bases, and 5 bases had no gene match. The CDR3 nucleotides are TGTGCCAGCTTTCGACAGGGTAACACTGAAGCTTTCTTT. Protein: CASFRQGNTEAFF.

The J gene is TRBJ2-5, the V gene TRBV6-1, with 8 nucleotides matching TRBD1. V lost 5 bases and J lost 4; bases outside the gene matches: 9. The germline gives CDR1 MNHNS, CDR2 SASEGT. The CDR3 has 15 amino acids. CDR3 sequence reads: CASSPRQGKGETQYF. The CDR3 DNA reads TGTGCCAGCAGTCCCCGACAGGGGAAGGGAGAGACCCAGTACTTC.

This clone occurred a few times. V and J are TRBV29-1 and TRBJ1-1; D remains ambiguous. Germline V CDR1 and CDR2: SQVTM, ANQGSEA. The CDR3 sequence is 14 residues long. V lost 7 bases to trimming and J lost 1 base, with 16 bases between them. Here the CDR3 reads CSATDWQQNTEAFF. As DNA, the CDR3 is TGCAGCGCCACCGATTGGCAACAGAACACTGAAGCTTTCTTT.

The J gene is TRBJ2-1, the V gene TRBV7-8; 10 positions agree with TRBD2. Germline V gene data show CDR1 as SGHVS and CDR2 as FQNEAQ. The CDR3 length is 13 residues. The V and J ends lost 8 bases and 4 bases, in that order; junction bases with no gene match: 2. The CDR3 loop is CASGTSAYNEQFF. CDR3 nucleotide sequence: TGTGCCAGCGGGACTAGCGCATACAATGAGCAGTTCTTC.

J is TRBJ2-3 and V is TRBV10-3; D is perhaps TRBD2 (5 bases). V lost 3 bases and J lost 3, with 19 bases in between. CDR3 length: 17 residues. Germline CDR1 and CDR2: ENHRY and SYGVKD. The CDR3 here is CAISDAGVAPLTDTQYF. The CDR3 coding sequence is TGTGCCATCAGTGATGCGGGCGTTGCCCCCCTTACAGATACGCAGTATTTT.

This chain uses TRBV9 with TRBJ2-3, with 9 bases identical to TRBD1. The V gene end was trimmed by 0 bases and the J gene end by 10 bases; junction bases not matched to a gene: 9. Germline-derived CDR1 and CDR2 are SGDLS and YYNGEE. The CDR3 has 15 amino acids. This CDR3 is CASSVAQMDRGPQYF. DNA for the CDR3: TGTGCCAGCAGCGTAGCCCAGATGGACAGGGGCCCGCAGTATTTT.